These 30 T cell receptor beta chains share one sample of origin, sequenced in a study of blood T cell repertoires in COVID-19. Data came from immunoSEQ multiplex PCR; TCRdb stores just in-frame clones and leaves some out. This table holds 250,000 to 300,000 clones, around 86% found once. The specimen was PBMCs or T cells enriched from blood (not recorded which). Receptors originate from a man aged 18 to 29 who had recovered from COVID-19.

The chain couples TRBV3-1 (or the pseudogene TRBV3-2) to TRBJ1-2; a possible D gene is TRBD1 (5 bases). This CDR3 region has 16 residues. Trimming removed 0 bases at V and 7 bases at J, with 18 bases between. The germline V gene encodes CDR1 LGHDT and CDR2 YNNKEL (reference sequence). The CDR3 nucleotides read TGTGCCAGCAGCCAAGATCGGTGGGCCAGGGTACGTGGCTACACCTTC. Its translation: CASSQDRWARVRGYTF.

The chain uses TRBV4-2 and TRBJ2-7; 8 bases match TRBD2. Trimming cost V 1 base and J 5 bases; bases outside gene matches: 16. CDR3 length: 18 amino acids. From germline, CDR1 is LGHNA and CDR2 YNFKEQ. CDR3 protein: CASSQGEGGSGRRHEQYF. Here the CDR3 DNA reads TGTGCCAGCAGCCAAGGGGAAGGAGGCAGCGGGAGACGGCACGAGCAGTACTTC.

The V gene is TRBV7-9, the J gene TRBJ2-1, with D maybe TRBD2 (5 bases). The CDR3 totals 14 residues. Germline values: CDR1 SEHNR, CDR2 FQNEAQ (reference sequence). Trimming removed 8 bases from V and 3 bases from J, with 14 bases in between. The CDR3 is CASLGPGVYNEQFF. CDR3 bases: TGTGCCAGCCTAGGACCCGGGGTCTACAATGAGCAGTTCTTC.

The rearrangement uses TRBV12-3 or TRBV12-4 and TRBJ1-1, with 7 nucleotides matching TRBD1. V shed 5 bases, J shed 8 bases, and the junction held 5 bases outside the gene matches. The CDR3 runs 12 residues. The CDR3 reads CASSGRTGEAFF. The CDR3 region has the DNA TGTGCCAGCAGTGGCCGGACAGGAGAAGCTTTCTTT.

This clone showed up just once. The chain has TRBV5-1 and TRBJ1-2; 8 bases are a match to TRBD1. Germline CDR1 is SGHRS and CDR2 is YFSETQ. The V and J ends lost 3 bases and 6 bases, in that order; junction bases with no gene match: 4. There are 13 residues in the CDR3. Here the CDR3 reads CASSSGGADGYTF. The CDR3 region has the DNA TGCGCCAGCAGCTCAGGGGGCGCGGATGGCTACACCTTC.

This clone came up once. The chain links TRBV19 to TRBJ2-2, with 11 bases that match TRBD2. The CDR3 covers 14 residues. V dropped 3 bases and J dropped 8; count of bases not matched to a gene: 2. CDR1 and CDR2 (germline): LNHDA, SQIVND (reference sequence). The CDR3 loop is CASSMTSGDGELFF. The CDR3 DNA is TGTGCCAGTAGTATGACTAGCGGGGATGGGGAGCTGTTTTTT.

CDR3 sequence reads: CASSYDSVNTEAFF. For the CDR3, the DNA is TGTGCCAGCAGTTACGATTCGGTGAACACTGAAGCTTTCTTT. This chain uses TRBV6-5 with TRBJ1-1; no firm D call. The CDR3 consists of 14 residues. Germline assignment: CDR1 MNHEY and CDR2 SVGAGI. Trimming took 2 bases from V and 0 from J, leaving 7 bases between them.

The gene calls are TRBV6-6 and TRBJ2-2; 7 bases are a match to TRBD1. There are 14 residues in the CDR3. Trimming removed 10 bases from V and 6 bases from J; junction bases left unmatched: 11. Germline V gene lookup returns CDR1 MNHNY and CDR2 SVGAGI (reference sequence). The CDR3 coding sequence is TGTGCCATCCGGACAGGAGCAAGGGCCGGGGAGCTGTTTTTT. This encodes CAIRTGARAGELFF.

V gene TRBV7-9 combines with J gene TRBJ2-6, with D perhaps TRBD2 (5 bases). CDR3 length: 15 residues. V was cut by 5 bases and J by 4 bases, with 12 bases left in between. The germline CDR1 and CDR2 sequences are SEHNR and FQNEAQ (reference sequence). Here the CDR3 reads CASSQTLGGANVLTF. The CDR3 nucleotides are TGTGCCAGCAGCCAAACACTAGGGGGGGCCAACGTCCTGACTTTC.

The chain has TRBV11-3 and TRBJ2-1; D is possibly TRBD1 (6 bases). V was shortened by 10 bases and J by 1 base, with 29 bases between the two germline ends. Germline V CDR1 and CDR2: SGHNT, YENEEA. The CDR3 runs 19 residues. The DNA of the CDR3 is TGTGCCATATATAATGGCTTAGGGCAGGGGAAAGTATCCTACAATGAGCAGTTCTTC. It codes for CAIYNGLGQGKVSYNEQFF.

Of note for this clone: Mismatch with germline at one junction end may stem from a read error. The CDR3 coding sequence is TGTGCTAGCAGCTTGCAGGGTCTGCTGACAGATACGCAGTATTTT. Its protein is CASSLQGLLTDTQYF. The V gene is TRBV7-7, the J gene TRBJ2-3; tentatively, D is TRBD1 (5 bases). CDR1 is SSHAT and CDR2 is FNYEAQ in the germline V gene (reference sequence). The CDR3 runs 15 residues.

This clone has only one observation. The chain carries TRBV23-1 and TRBJ2-7; D is unresolved. TRBV23-1 belongs to the ORF category, with a function that is uncertain. V was trimmed by 8 bases and J by 7 bases, leaving 18 bases between them. The CDR3 covers 13 residues. As DNA, the CDR3 is TGCGCCAGCGCCCAGTGGAGTCCTCGGGAGCAGTACTTC. Translation gives CASAQWSPREQYF.

The chain employs TRBV7-6 and TRBJ2-1; the D gene is possibly TRBD2 (6 bases). From germline, CDR1 is SGHVS and CDR2 FNYEAQ. The germline V and J ends were trimmed by 2 bases and 5 bases, with 10 bases remaining between them. CDR3 length: 14 residues. This CDR3 is CASSLLEGNNEQFF. The CDR3 nucleotides read TGTGCCAGCAGCTTATTGGAGGGAAACAATGAGCAGTTCTTC.

The chain has TRBV7-9 and TRBJ1-1; D may be TRBD1 (6 bases). CDR1 and CDR2 (germline): SEHNR, FQNEAQ (reference sequence). Trimming stripped 6 bases from V and 1 base from J, with 18 bases between. This CDR3 has 16 residues. CDR3 DNA sequence: TGTGCCAGCAGGCAGGGACACCGAAATAAGAACACTGAAGCTTTCTTT. Translation: CASRQGHRNKNTEAFF.

The genes are TRBV12-5 and TRBJ1-2; TRBD1 matches 7 bases. Losses at the gene ends were 5 bases for V and 2 bases for J; bases not matched to a gene: 14. The CDR3 is 17 residues long. Germline loops: CDR1 LGHNT, CDR2 FRNRAP. CDR3 loop: CASGQTGTEENNYGYTF. In nucleotides, the CDR3 is TGTGCTAGTGGTCAAACGGGGACAGAAGAGAACAACTATGGCTACACCTTC.

V gene TRBV18 combines with J gene TRBJ2-3, with TRBD2 matching over 11 bases. Trimming at V came to 4 bases and at J to 6 bases, leaving 12 bases not matched to a gene. Germline CDR1 is KGHSH and CDR2 is LQKENI. This CDR3 has 17 amino acids. The CDR3 loop is CASSLRGSGGASDTQYF. In DNA, the CDR3 is TGTGCCAGCTCACTCCGGGGTAGCGGGGGGGCGTCGGATACGCAGTATTTT.

This clone occurred a few times. The J gene is TRBJ1-5, the V gene TRBV12-3 or TRBV12-4, with a tentative D call TRBD1 (5 bases). V shed 3 bases and J shed 3 bases, with 6 bases lying between them. The CDR3 contains 13 residues. In DNA, the CDR3 is TGTGCCAGCAGTTTGACAGACAATCAGCCCCAGCATTTT. Its translation: CASSLTDNQPQHF.

This clone has more than one count but fewer than ten. The chain links TRBV7-9 to TRBJ2-2; TRBD1 aligns across 10 bases. J was trimmed by 4 bases and V by 4 bases; bases with no gene match: 12. The CDR3 has 18 residues. The germline gives CDR1 SEHNR, CDR2 FQNEAQ (reference sequence). In DNA form, the CDR3 reads TGTGCCAGCAGCTCATCTGACGGGACAGGGGTGGGCACCGGGGAGCTGTTTTTT. This gives the protein CASSSSDGTGVGTGELFF.

This clone was detected only once. The V gene is TRBV28, the J gene TRBJ2-1, with 8 bases fitting TRBD2. The V segment lost 5 bases and the J segment 1 base; nucleotides outside the gene matches: 4. The CDR3 extends over 15 amino acids. Looked up from germline, CDR1 is MDHEN and CDR2 is SYDVKM. CDR3 residues: CASSPGLASYNEQFF. CDR3 in DNA: TGTGCCAGCAGTCCCGGACTAGCATCCTACAATGAGCAGTTCTTC.

The gene calls are TRBV30 and TRBJ1-3, with D possibly being TRBD1 (5 bases). The ends were cut back, 5 bases at V and 3 bases at J, with 20 bases in the middle. CDR1 is GTSNPN and CDR2 is SVGIG in the germline V gene (reference sequence). CDR3 length: 16 amino acids. The CDR3 protein is CAWLTGREGYGNTIYF. In DNA, the CDR3 is TGTGCCTGGTTAACTGGAAGGGAGGGGTATGGAAACACCATATATTTT.

This clone was counted once. J is TRBJ2-5 and V is TRBV27; a possible D gene is TRBD1 (6 bases). Trimming left V 2 bases short and J 5 bases short, with 15 bases between. The CDR3 runs to 15 residues. Germline CDR1 is MNHEY and CDR2 is SMNVEV (reference sequence). CDR3 sequence (DNA): TGTGCCAGCAGTTTAACCTCGGACAGTTTGGAGACCCAGTACTTC. This encodes CASSLTSDSLETQYF.

The table lists this clone with a count of one. V gene TRBV7-2 combines with J gene TRBJ2-5, with unresolved D. Germline assignment: CDR1 SGHTA and CDR2 FQGNSA. V was pared by 2 bases and J by 5 bases, with 21 bases between. The CDR3 covers 17 residues. CDR3 residues: CASSLTPRFSVRETQYF. CDR3 coding DNA: TGTGCCAGCAGCTTAACTCCGAGGTTCTCAGTTCGTGAGACCCAGTACTTC.

The chain recombines TRBV30 with TRBJ2-7; no firm D call. Trimming cost V 2 bases and J 2 bases, with 4 bases left between them. In germline, CDR1 is GTSNPN, CDR2 SVGIG (reference sequence). The CDR3 is 11 amino acids. CDR3 sequence reads: CAWSLAYEQYF. CDR3 in DNA: TGTGCCTGGAGTCTAGCCTACGAGCAGTACTTC.

CDR3 sequence: CAISEETGTVDQETQYF. The CDR3 DNA follows: TGTGCCATCAGTGAAGAGACCGGGACAGTCGACCAAGAGACCCAGTACTTC. The rearrangement joins TRBV10-3 to TRBJ2-5; 7 bases agree with TRBD1. Germline V gene lookup returns CDR1 ENHRY and CDR2 SYGVKD. The CDR3 contains 17 residues. V dropped 3 bases and J dropped 0; count of bases not matched to a gene: 10.

The genes are TRBV30 and TRBJ2-1, with TRBD2 matching over 7 bases. Germline V lookup: CDR1 GTSNPN, CDR2 SVGIG (reference sequence). With 2 bases clipped from V and 13 bases from J, the junction kept 8 bases outside the gene matches. The CDR3 is 12 amino acids. The CDR3 coding sequence is TGTGCCTGGAGTTGGGACGGGAGGCGACAGTTCTTC. It specifies CAWSWDGRRQFF. Full variable domain (remainder filled in from reference TRBV30 and TRBJ2-1): SQTIHQWPATLVQPVGSPLSLECTVEGTSNPNLYWYRQAAGRGLQLLFYSVGIGQISSEVPQNLSASRPQDRQFILSSKKLLLSDSGFYLCAWSWDGRRQFFGPGTRLTVL.

The chain links TRBV28 to TRBJ2-2; the match to TRBD2 covers 11 bases. From germline, CDR1 is MDHEN and CDR2 SYDVKM. With 8 bases clipped from V and 4 bases from J, the junction kept 15 bases outside the gene matches. The CDR3 sequence is 18 residues long. The CDR3 loop is CASRAGTSGVIVTGELFF. The DNA of the CDR3 is TGTGCCAGCCGAGCAGGGACTAGCGGCGTCATTGTCACCGGGGAGCTGTTTTTT.

The CDR3 loop is CASSLGDSSYEQYF. The CDR3 DNA follows: TGCGCCAGCAGCCTAGGGGACAGCTCCTACGAGCAGTACTTC. V gene TRBV4-1 combines with J gene TRBJ2-7; 7 bases align to TRBD1. CDR3 length: 14 residues. CDR1 is MGHRA and CDR2 is YSYEKL in the germline V gene. The V gene end was trimmed by 4 bases and the J gene end by 0 bases; junction bases not matched to a gene: 3.

The rearrangement uses TRBV20-1 and TRBJ1-3; D not resolved. Per germline, CDR1 DFQATT and CDR2 SNEGSKA (reference sequence). This CDR3 region has 11 residues. Trimming pared 6 bases from V and 2 bases from J, leaving 5 bases between. This CDR3 is CSAPTGNTIYF. The DNA for the CDR3 is TGCAGTGCCCCAACTGGAAACACCATATATTTT.

The V call is TRBV5-1, the J call TRBJ2-1; 7 nucleotides line up with TRBD1. The trim removed 3 bases at V and 9 bases at J, leaving 3 bases unmatched. The CDR3 runs to 12 residues. CDR1 and CDR2 (germline): SGHRS, YFSETQ. CDR3 region: CASSSQGSEQFF. CDR3 in DNA: TGCGCCAGCAGCTCACAGGGGAGTGAGCAGTTCTTC. The full variable domain, in which reference TRBV5-1 and TRBJ2-1 provide the parts outside the CDR3, is KAGVTQTPRYLIKTRGQQVTLSCSPISGHRSVSWYQQTPGQGLQFLFEYFSETQRNKGNFPGRFSGRQFSNSRSEMNVSTLELGDSALYLCASSSQGSEQFFGPGTRLTVL.

The gene calls are TRBV3-1 (or the pseudogene TRBV3-2) and TRBJ2-1, with no clear D. The V and J ends lost 0 bases and 0 bases respectively, with 9 bases between them. Germline CDR1 LGHDT, CDR2 YNNKEL (reference sequence). This CDR3 spans 16 amino acids. The chain's CDR3 is CASSQEIVVSYNEQFF. DNA for the CDR3: TGTGCCAGCAGCCAAGAAATAGTAGTCTCCTACAATGAGCAGTTCTTC.